This TCR beta chain was obtained from a study of T cell responses to AZD1222 COVID-19 vaccine. Study-wide context: Second doses were pooled across both intervals (about 4 or about 12 weeks). Study observations and caveats: Researchers report vaccine-associated CD4 TCRs spanning spike, with dominance at 160-218 and 743-854.

The assay was immunoSEQ multiplex PCR, and TCRdb's table has in-frame clones only and misses some. The sample has roughly 120,000 clones; approximately 88% are singletons. This clone was detected only once. Its cognate antigen is unknown. V lost 4 bases, J lost 7 bases, and 5 bases stayed unmatched. The CDR3 contains 14 residues. The germline gives CDR1 SGHRS, CDR2 YFSETQ. The TCR comes from an adult in good health. This rearrangement joins TRBV5-1 to TRBJ1-2; 12 bases align to TRBD1. The sequencing here drew on peripheral blood, taken on day 0 of AZD1222 vaccination. The CDR3 protein is CASSTGTGGLGYTF. The CDR3 bases are TGCGCCAGCAGCACCGGGACAGGGGGCCTTGGCTACACCTTC.